The T cell receptor (beta chain) under discussion was sequenced for a study of blood T cell repertoires in COVID-19. The assay was immunoSEQ multiplex PCR, and TCRdb's table has in-frame clones only and misses some. The table has approximately 240,000 clones, less than 85% seen once. Germline values: CDR1 SEHNR, CDR2 FQNEAQ (reference sequence). The CDR3 is made up of 15 amino acids. The V segment lost 1 base and the J segment 5 bases; nucleotides outside the gene matches: 4. Sequences were obtained from peripheral blood. The chain carries TRBV7-9 and TRBJ2-1, with 8 bases that match TRBD1. The source of this sequence is a woman older than 75 with active or convalescent COVID-19. CDR3 protein: CASSLGQGNHNEQFF. CDR3 nucleotide sequence: TGTGCCAGCAGCTTAGGACAGGGGAACCACAATGAGCAGTTCTTC.